These 13 T cell receptor beta chains originate from one sample sequenced in a study of T cell changes during pregnancy in multiple sclerosis (dated by TCRdb to the late 2010s). Receptors were amplified or captured by the immunoSEQ multiplex PCR assay. TCRdb took this table from immuneACCESS and kept in-frame rearrangements with V and J called. Such tables lack part of the clones; where checked against another copy, unresolved V genes explain under half of the gap, and the rest is unexplained. Here the sample has about 69,000 clones; approximately 92% occur a single time. 1.5% to 2.5% of the sample is taken by the ten largest. The source was peripheral blood, collected in the third trimester of pregnancy. These receptors were taken from a female donor in good health, enrolled as a control in a pregnancy study.

This clone was counted a single time. The chain carries TRBV7-9 and TRBJ1-1; 8 bases fit TRBD1. Germline CDR1 and CDR2: SEHNR and FQNEAQ (reference sequence). The CDR3 is 15 residues long. Trimming cost V 5 bases and J 1 base; bases outside gene matches: 6. CDR3 amino acids: CASSRRTGSNTEAFF. CDR3 coding DNA: TGTGCCAGCAGCAGACGGACAGGGTCGAACACTGAAGCTTTCTTT.

V gene TRBV7-2 combines with J gene TRBJ2-3; 7 bases match TRBD1. V shed 7 bases and J 3 bases; nucleotides not matched to a gene: 7. The CDR3 extends over 14 amino acids. Germline V gene sequence: CDR1 SGHTA, CDR2 FQGNSA. The CDR3 reads CASKLRDSTDTQYF. CDR3 coding DNA: TGTGCCAGCAAGCTCCGGGACAGTACAGATACGCAGTATTTT.

The chain links TRBV18 to TRBJ2-3, with 13 bases identical to TRBD2. V dropped 0 bases and J dropped 5; count of bases not matched to a gene: 11. CDR1 and CDR2 (germline): KGHSH, LQKENI. This CDR3 has 19 amino acids. DNA for the CDR3: TGTGCCAGCTCACCACCGGGACTAGCGGGAACTCGTGCAAAAGATACGCAGTATTTT. Translated: CASSPPGLAGTRAKDTQYF.

The chain links TRBV10-1 to TRBJ1-5; D possibly corresponds to TRBD1 (5 bases). The CDR3 totals 16 residues. Per the germline V gene, CDR1 is WNHNN and CDR2 is SYGVQD (reference sequence). The germline V and J ends were trimmed by 6 bases and 4 bases, with 19 bases remaining between them. CDR3 residues: CASSDHGGEGNQPQHF. CDR3 bases: TGCGCCAGCAGCGACCATGGGGGGGAAGGGAATCAGCCCCAGCATTTT.

V gene TRBV28 combines with J gene TRBJ1-5; 9 bases match TRBD1. Germline CDR1 MDHEN, CDR2 SYDVKM. Trimming took 4 bases from V and 5 from J; bases not matched to a gene: 6. CDR3 size: 15 residues. The chain's CDR3 is CASSSTGTGYQPQHF. The DNA for the CDR3 is TGTGCCAGCAGTTCAACCGGGACAGGGTATCAGCCCCAGCATTTT.

The genes are TRBV11-2 and TRBJ1-5; maybe TRBD1 (6 bases). The CDR3 consists of 15 residues. CDR1 is SGHAT and CDR2 is FQNNGV in the germline V gene. V shed 1 base and J shed 7 bases, with 14 bases lying between them. This CDR3 reads CASSLGSGGSQPQHF. The CDR3 DNA is TGTGCCAGCAGCTTAGGTTCGGGGGGCAGCCAGCCCCAGCATTTT.

The chain has TRBV18 and TRBJ1-3, with 7 positions matching TRBD1. CDR1 and CDR2 from the germline V gene are KGHSH and LQKENI. Trimming cost V 3 bases and J 4 bases; bases outside gene matches: 3. The CDR3 spans 14 residues. As DNA, the CDR3 is TGTGCCAGCTCACCGCAGGGGGGAGGAAACACCATATATTTT. Translated: CASSPQGGGNTIYF.

The genes are TRBV7-9 and TRBJ1-2; 8 bases are a match to TRBD1. The CDR3 sequence is 12 residues long. The J segment lost 7 bases and the V segment lost 4 bases, leaving 2 bases of the junction unmatched. Germline V gene data show CDR1 as SEHNR and CDR2 as FQNEAQ (reference sequence). CDR3 bases: TGTGCCAGCAGCTCCAGGGGGCCTGGCTACACCTTC. This gives the protein CASSSRGPGYTF.

As regards this clone: The junction departs from germline at one end; a sequencing error may be responsible. The chain has TRBV7-7 and TRBJ2-2; D is unresolved. Germline V lookup: CDR1 SSHAT, CDR2 FNYEAQ (reference sequence). CDR3 size: 11 residues. Written as DNA, the CDR3 is TGTGCTAGCAGCTTCGCCGGGGAGCTGTTTTTT. Translating gives CASSFAGELFF. Filled out from reference TRBV7-7 and TRBJ2-2, the complete variable domain reads GAGVSQSPRYKVTKRGQDVTLRCDPISSHATLYWYQQALGQGPEFLTYFNYEAQPDKSGLPSDRFSAERPEGSISTLTIQRTEQRDSAMYRCASSFAGELFFGEGSRLTVL.

The chain carries TRBV18 and TRBJ2-7, with 9 positions matching TRBD1. CDR1 KGHSH and CDR2 LQKENI come from the germline V gene. The CDR3 runs 15 residues. V shed 3 bases and J 3 bases; nucleotides not matched to a gene: 6. CDR3 bases: TGTGCCAGCTCACCTCGAGGGACAGGGAGCTACGAGCAGTACTTC. Its protein product is CASSPRGTGSYEQYF.

This clone occurred once. The chain joins TRBV6-5 to TRBJ2-3, with no clear D. CDR3 length: 13 amino acids. Trimming pared 7 bases from V and 0 bases from J, leaving 8 bases between. Germline CDR1 reads MNHEY; CDR2 reads SVGAGI. CDR3 residues: CASKSLSTDTQYF. CDR3 coding DNA: TGTGCCAGCAAGAGCCTTAGCACAGATACGCAGTATTTT.

The CDR3 is CASTLRSSGGASTDTQYF. CDR3 nucleotides: TGTGCCAGCACTCTACGTAGTAGCGGGGGAGCTAGCACAGATACGCAGTATTTT. The chain employs TRBV27 and TRBJ2-3; TRBD2 aligns across 9 bases. The CDR3 contains 18 residues. The V segment lost 7 bases and the J segment 0 bases; nucleotides outside the gene matches: 14. Germline assignment: CDR1 MNHEY and CDR2 SMNVEV (reference sequence).

The chain links TRBV7-3 to TRBJ2-1, with 8 nucleotides matching TRBD2. CDR1 is SGHTA and CDR2 is FQGTGA in the germline V gene. The V and J ends lost 2 bases and 9 bases, in that order; junction bases with no gene match: 6. The CDR3 loop spans 14 amino acids. The CDR3 spells CASSLGTSLAEQFF. The CDR3 DNA is TGTGCCAGCAGCTTAGGGACTAGTTTGGCTGAGCAGTTCTTC.